This T cell receptor beta chain was profiled in a study of T cells in Graves' hyperthyroidism and ophthalmopathy. V shed 6 bases, J shed 6 bases, and the junction held 8 bases outside the gene matches. The CDR3 covers 15 residues. Germline assignment: CDR1 LNHDA and CDR2 SQIVND (reference sequence). The CDR3 regions of TCR beta were amplified from RNA transcripts. When the TCR CDR3 underwent first-round RT-PCR, the HTBI primer set was used. TCRdb used MiXCR to reprocess the multiplex PCR reads, holding one entry per CDR3 protein. The sample records fewer than 550,000 distinct CDR3 sequences, around 16% being singletons.

The sample taken for sequencing was blood. This TCR derives from a woman aged 18-29 years with Graves' hyperthyroidism. This chain connects TRBV19 to TRBJ1-5; 10 bases align to TRBD1. In DNA form, the CDR3 reads TGTGCCAGTAGCCTCGGACAGGGGGATACTCAGCCCCAGCATTTT. This encodes CASSLGQGDTQPQHF.